The 9 T cell receptor beta chains below come from one sample, sequenced in a study of cytomegalovirus exposure and HLA in healthy donors. Amplification used 60 Vbeta primers and 13 Jbeta primers. Profiling relied on immunoSEQ multiplex PCR, and the TCRdb table lists in-frame clones only, not all of them. Here the sample spans roughly 140,000 clones, nearly 80% being singletons. Sequenced material: PBMCs. Source of these receptors: a man aged 35-49 years in good health and CMV-seropositive.

This clone occurred a few times. The V call is TRBV7-8, the J call TRBJ1-4, with 9 nucleotides matching TRBD1. V trimming: 5 bases; J trimming: 8 bases; junction bases outside the gene matches: 9. The germline V gene encodes CDR1 SGHVS and CDR2 FQNEAQ. The CDR3 is 15 amino acids. The CDR3 DNA is TGTGCCAGCAGCCGCGACAGGGGGAAGGAGGAAAAACTGTTTTTT. This translates into CASSRDRGKEEKLFF.

The chain is built from TRBV19 and TRBJ1-5, with TRBD1 identical over 7 bases. Trimming at V came to 5 bases and at J to 0 bases, leaving 16 bases not matched to a gene. Germline CDR1 LNHDA, CDR2 SQIVND (reference sequence). There are 19 residues in the CDR3. The CDR3 here is CASSRATGRGGNSNQPQHF. CDR3 DNA sequence: TGTGCCAGTAGTCGAGCGACAGGGAGAGGGGGGAATAGCAATCAGCCCCAGCATTTT.

This sequence joins TRBV6-4 and TRBJ1-4; no reliable D call. This CDR3 region has 15 residues. V gave up 4 bases and J gave up 3 bases, with 12 bases separating them. Germline V gives CDR1 MRHNA, CDR2 SNTAGT. The CDR3, as DNA: TGTGCCAGCAGTGCCACACGCTTACCTAATGAAAAACTGTTTTTT. Translated, it gives CASSATRLPNEKLFF.

This clone has only a few counts. The V and J genes are TRBV6-6 and TRBJ1-5; maybe TRBD1 (6 bases). CDR1 MNHNY and CDR2 SVGAGI come from the germline V gene (reference sequence). V was clipped by 3 bases and J by 5 bases, with 14 bases between them. The length of the CDR3 is 15 residues. The CDR3 DNA sequence: TGTGCCAGCAGTTATAGGAACAGGGAATATCAGCCCCAGCATTTT. Translated, it gives CASSYRNREYQPQHF.

The chain combines TRBV2 with TRBJ2-2, with D possibly being TRBD2 (5 bases). Germline CDR1 and CDR2: SNHLY and FYNNEI. This CDR3 has 15 residues. V was cut by 6 bases and J by 2 bases, with 13 bases left in between. The CDR3 loop reads CASSDKRINTGELFF. In DNA, the CDR3 is TGTGCCAGCAGCGACAAGCGGATAAACACCGGGGAGCTGTTTTTT. Combining the CDR3 with reference TRBV2 and TRBJ2-2 gives the whole variable domain EPEVTQTPSHQVTQMGQEVILRCVPISNHLYFYWYRQILGQKVEFLVSFYNNEISEKSEIFDDQFSVERPDGSNFTLKIRSTKLEDSAMYFCASSDKRINTGELFFGEGSRLTVL.

This clone was seen a single time. A junction boundary mismatches the germline segment, possibly from a read error. The rearrangement links TRBV7-9 to TRBJ2-5; unclear D gene. Germline V gene lookup returns CDR1 SEHNR and CDR2 FQNEAQ (reference sequence). The CDR3 runs 15 residues. As DNA, the CDR3 is TGTTCCAGCAGCTTAGGTTTTTGGCAATTAGAGACCCAGTACTTC. This sequence encodes CSSSLGFWQLETQYF.

This clone came up a few times. J is TRBJ2-7 and V is TRBV9; possible D gene TRBD1, 6 bases. CDR3 length: 14 amino acids. V was cut by 1 base and J by 5 bases, with 13 bases left in between. Germline assignment: CDR1 SGDLS and CDR2 YYNGEE. The CDR3: CASSVHQGQNEQYF. Here the CDR3 DNA reads TGTGCCAGCAGCGTACATCAGGGACAAAACGAGCAGTACTTC.

This clone came up once. The chain employs TRBV18 and TRBJ1-1; TRBD1 matches at 7 bases. The CDR3 has 16 residues. Germline V CDR1 and CDR2: KGHSH, LQKENI. V lost 4 bases and J lost 0; bases outside the gene matches: 8. The CDR3: CASSLRRDSVNTEAFF. The CDR3, as DNA: TGTGCCAGCTCACTAAGGAGGGACAGTGTGAACACTGAAGCTTTCTTT.

This clone was observed a few times. The chain joins TRBV5-4 to TRBJ1-2, with 8 bases matching TRBD1. V shed 4 bases and J 0 bases; nucleotides not matched to a gene: 5. This CDR3 has 15 amino acids. Germline CDR1 and CDR2: SGHNT and YYREEE (reference sequence). This CDR3 reads CASSRWTGSNYGYTF. Written as DNA, the CDR3 is TGTGCCAGCAGCCGGTGGACAGGGTCTAACTATGGCTACACCTTC.